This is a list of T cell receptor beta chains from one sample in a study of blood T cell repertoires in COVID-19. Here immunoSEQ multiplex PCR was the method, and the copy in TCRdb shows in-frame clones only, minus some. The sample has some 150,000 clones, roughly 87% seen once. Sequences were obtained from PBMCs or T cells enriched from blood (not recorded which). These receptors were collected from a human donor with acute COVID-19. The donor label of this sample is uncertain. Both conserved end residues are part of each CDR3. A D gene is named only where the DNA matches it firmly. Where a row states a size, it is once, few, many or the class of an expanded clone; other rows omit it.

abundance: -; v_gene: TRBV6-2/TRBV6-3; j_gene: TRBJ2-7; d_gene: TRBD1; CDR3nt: TGTGCCAGCAGTTACGGGGACAGGGGTCTCTACGAGCAGTACTTC; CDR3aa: CASSYGDRGLYEQYF
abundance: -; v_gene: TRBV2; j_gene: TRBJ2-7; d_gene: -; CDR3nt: TGTGCCAGCAGGGAGGCGAGCGGCCCGGAGTACGAGCAGTACTTC; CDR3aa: CASREASGPEYEQYF
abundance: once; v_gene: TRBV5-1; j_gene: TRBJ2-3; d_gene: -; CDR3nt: TGCGCCAGCAGCCGGGATTGGAGCACAGATACGCAGTATTTT; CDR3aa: CASSRDWSTDTQYF
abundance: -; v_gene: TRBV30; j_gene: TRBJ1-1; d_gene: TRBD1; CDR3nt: TGTGCCTGGAACTCAGGGGGACAGGGGACCACTGAAGCTTTCTTT; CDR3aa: CAWNSGGQGTTEAFF
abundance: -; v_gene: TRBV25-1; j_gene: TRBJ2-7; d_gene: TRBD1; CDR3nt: TGTGCCAGCTCCGTCAGGGGGTTCTCCTACGAGCAGTACTTC; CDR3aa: CASSVRGFSYEQYF
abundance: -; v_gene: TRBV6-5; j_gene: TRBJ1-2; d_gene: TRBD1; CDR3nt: TGTGCCAGCAGTTACTCGAGGGACAGGGGGGAATATGGCTACACCTTC; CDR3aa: CASSYSRDRGEYGYTF
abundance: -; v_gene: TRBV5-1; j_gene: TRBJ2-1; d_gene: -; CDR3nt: TGCGCCAGCAGCTTGGTTTACCAGGGTAGGAATGAGCAGTTCTTC; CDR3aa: CASSLVYQGRNEQFF
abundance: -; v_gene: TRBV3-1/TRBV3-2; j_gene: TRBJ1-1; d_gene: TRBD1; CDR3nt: TGTGCCAGCAGCCAAGCGCCGCTAACAGGGGACCCTGAAGCTTTCTTT; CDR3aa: CASSQAPLTGDPEAFF
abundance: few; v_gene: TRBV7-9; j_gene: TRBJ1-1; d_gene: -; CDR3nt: TGTGCCAGCAGTGACCAGGGCACTGAAGCTTTCTTT; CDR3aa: CASSDQGTEAFF
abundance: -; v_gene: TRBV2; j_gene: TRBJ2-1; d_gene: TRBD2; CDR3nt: TGTGCCAGCAGTGCCGGGACTAGCGTGTACAATGAGCAGTTCTTC; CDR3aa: CASSAGTSVYNEQFF
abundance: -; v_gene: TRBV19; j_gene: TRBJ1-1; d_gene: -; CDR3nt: TGTGCCAGTATCCCACAGCAGCTATCGAACACTGAAGCTTTCTTT; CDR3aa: CASIPQQLSNTEAFF
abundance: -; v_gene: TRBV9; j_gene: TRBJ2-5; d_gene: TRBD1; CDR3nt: TGTGCCAGCAGCGTAGCGTGGACAGGGGAACGAGAGACCCAGTACTTC; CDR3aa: CASSVAWTGERETQYF
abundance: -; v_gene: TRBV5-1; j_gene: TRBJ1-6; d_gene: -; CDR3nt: TGCGCCAGCAGCTCCGGACAGCCTAATTCACCCCTCCACTTT; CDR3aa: CASSSGQPNSPLHF
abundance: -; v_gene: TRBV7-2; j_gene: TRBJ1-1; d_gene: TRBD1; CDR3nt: TGTGCCAGCAGCCGCGGACAGGAAGCCCTGGGGAGAGAAGCTTTCTTT; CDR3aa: CASSRGQEALGREAFF
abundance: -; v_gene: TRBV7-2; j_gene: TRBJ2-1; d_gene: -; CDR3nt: TGTGCCAGCAGTCTGATTGGGGCCTCCTACAATGAGCAGTTCTTC; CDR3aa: CASSLIGASYNEQFF
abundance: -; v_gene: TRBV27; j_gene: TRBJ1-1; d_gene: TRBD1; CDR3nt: TGTGCCAGCAGTTCGCCCGCCCGGACAGGGATGAACACTGAAGCTTTCTTT; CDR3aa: CASSSPARTGMNTEAFF
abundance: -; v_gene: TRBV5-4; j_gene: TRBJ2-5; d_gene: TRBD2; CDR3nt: TGTGCCAGCAGCTTGGATATTAGCGGGAGCCCCCACGAGACCCAGTACTTC; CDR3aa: CASSLDISGSPHETQYF
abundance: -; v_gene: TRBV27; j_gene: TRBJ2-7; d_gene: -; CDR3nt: TGTGCCAGCAGTTTATCGGCGGCTTACTACGAGCAGTACTTC; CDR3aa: CASSLSAAYYEQYF
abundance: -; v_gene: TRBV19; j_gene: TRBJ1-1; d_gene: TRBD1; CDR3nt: TGTGCCAGTAGGGAGGCTGGGACAGGGGGCACTGAAGCTTTCTTT; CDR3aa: CASREAGTGGTEAFF
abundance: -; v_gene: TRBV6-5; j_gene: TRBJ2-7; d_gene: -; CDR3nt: TGTGCCAGCAGTTATGGGGCAACCTACGAGCAGTACTTC; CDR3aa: CASSYGATYEQYF
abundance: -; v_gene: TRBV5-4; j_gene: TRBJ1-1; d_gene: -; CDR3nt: TGTGCCAGCAGCTTGCAGGGTTGGGTGAACACTGAAGCTTTCTTT; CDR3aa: CASSLQGWVNTEAFF
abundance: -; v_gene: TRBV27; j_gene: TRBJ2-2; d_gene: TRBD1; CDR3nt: TGTGCCAGTATGCAGGGGGCGCGGACCGGGGAGCTGTTTTTT; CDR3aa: CASMQGARTGELFF
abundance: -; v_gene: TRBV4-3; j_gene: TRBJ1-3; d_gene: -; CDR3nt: TGCGCCAGCAGCCAAGAATTTTTTGCGACAGGCAACTCTGGAAACACCATATATTTT; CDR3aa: CASSQEFFATGNSGNTIYF
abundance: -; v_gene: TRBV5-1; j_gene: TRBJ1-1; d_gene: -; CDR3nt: TGCGCCAGCAGCTTGGGACAGCCGAACACTGAAGCTTTCTTT; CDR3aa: CASSLGQPNTEAFF
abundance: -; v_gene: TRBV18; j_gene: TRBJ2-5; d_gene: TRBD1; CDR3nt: TGTGCCAGCCGAGGGACAGAAGAGACCCAGTACTTC; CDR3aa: CASRGTEETQYF
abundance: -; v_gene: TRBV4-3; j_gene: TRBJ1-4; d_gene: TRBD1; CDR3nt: TGCGCCAGCAGCCAAGAGGGGGGGACAGGTGAAAAACTGTTTTTT; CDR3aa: CASSQEGGTGEKLFF
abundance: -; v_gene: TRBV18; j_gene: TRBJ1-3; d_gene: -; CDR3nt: TGTGCCAGCTCACCCGAGGGTACTCCAAGAAACACCATATATTTT; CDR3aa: CASSPEGTPRNTIYF
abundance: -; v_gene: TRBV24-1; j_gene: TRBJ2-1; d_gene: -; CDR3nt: TGTGCCACCAGTGATTTGGGGAGAGGCGTGCATGAGCAGTTCTTC; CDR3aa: CATSDLGRGVHEQFF
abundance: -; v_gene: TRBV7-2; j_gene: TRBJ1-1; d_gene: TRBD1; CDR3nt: TGTGCCAGCAGCTTAGTGGTGACAGGGCGGATCGATGTGAACACTGAAGCTTTCTTT; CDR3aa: CASSLVVTGRIDVNTEAFF
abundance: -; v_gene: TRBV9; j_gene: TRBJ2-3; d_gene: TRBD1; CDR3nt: TGTGCCAGCAGCGTAGACGGGACAGTTACAGATACGCAGTATTTT; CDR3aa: CASSVDGTVTDTQYF
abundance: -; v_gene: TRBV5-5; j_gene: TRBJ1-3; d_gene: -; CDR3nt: TGTGCCAGCAGCTTGGCGGGGGCTGGAAACACCATATATTTT; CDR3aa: CASSLAGAGNTIYF
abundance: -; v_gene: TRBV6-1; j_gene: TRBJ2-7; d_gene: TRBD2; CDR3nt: TGTGCCAGCAGTGAGGGGGCGGGGGGGAGTCATCACGAGCAGTACTTC; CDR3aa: CASSEGAGGSHHEQYF
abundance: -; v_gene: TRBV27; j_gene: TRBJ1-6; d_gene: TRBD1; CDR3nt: TGTGCCACCACAGGGGGCTCCTATAATTCACCCCTCCACTTT; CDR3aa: CATTGGSYNSPLHF
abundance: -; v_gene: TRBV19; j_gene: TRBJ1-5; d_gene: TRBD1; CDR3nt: TGTGCCAGTAGTGGAGGGACAGGTGGATTTCAGCCCCAGCATTTT; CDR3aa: CASSGGTGGFQPQHF
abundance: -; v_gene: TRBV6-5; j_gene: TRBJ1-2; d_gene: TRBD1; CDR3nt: TGTGCCAGCAGTTTAACAGGGGGCTATGGCTACACCTTC; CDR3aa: CASSLTGGYGYTF
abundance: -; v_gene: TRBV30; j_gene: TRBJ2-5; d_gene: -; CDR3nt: TGTGCCTGGAGCGACGGGTTCCAAGAGACCCAGTACTTC; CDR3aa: CAWSDGFQETQYF
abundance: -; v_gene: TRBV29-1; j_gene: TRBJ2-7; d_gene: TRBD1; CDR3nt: TGCAGCGTTAGGGACAGCTCCTACGAGCAGTACTTC; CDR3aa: CSVRDSSYEQYF
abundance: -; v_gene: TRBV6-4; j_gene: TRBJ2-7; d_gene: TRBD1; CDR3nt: TGTGCCAGACTACGAGGCAGGACAGGGGTCTACGAGCAGTACTTC; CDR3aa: CARLRGRTGVYEQYF
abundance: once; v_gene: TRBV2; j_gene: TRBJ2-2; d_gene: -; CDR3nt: TGTGCCAGGAGTTCGGGACTCAAGGCCGGGGAGCTGTTTTTT; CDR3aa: CARSSGLKAGELFF
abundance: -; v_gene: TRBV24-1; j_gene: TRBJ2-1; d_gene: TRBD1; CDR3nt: TGTGCCACCAGTGATGGACAGGGGTACTACAATGAGCAGTTCTTC; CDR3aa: CATSDGQGYYNEQFF
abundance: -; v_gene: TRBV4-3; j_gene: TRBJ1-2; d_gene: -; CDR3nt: TGCGCCAGCAGCCAAGTTACAGGAACTAACTATGGCTACACCTTC; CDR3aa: CASSQVTGTNYGYTF
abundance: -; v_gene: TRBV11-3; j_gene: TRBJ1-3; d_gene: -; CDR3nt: TGTGCCAGCAGCTCAGGGATTACTGGAAACACCATATATTTT; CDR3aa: CASSSGITGNTIYF
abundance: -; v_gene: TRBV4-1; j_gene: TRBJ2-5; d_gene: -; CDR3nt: TGCGCCAGCAGCCAAGTGGGTCTTCTGAGGGAGACCCAGTACTTC; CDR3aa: CASSQVGLLRETQYF
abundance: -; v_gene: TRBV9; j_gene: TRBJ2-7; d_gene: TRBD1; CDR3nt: TGTGCCAGCGGACCGGGACAGGGGGCCTACGAGCAGTACTTC; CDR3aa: CASGPGQGAYEQYF
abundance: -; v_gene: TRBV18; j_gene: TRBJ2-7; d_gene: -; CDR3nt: TGTGCCAGCTCACCGTCAAACAGCAACGAGCAGTACTTC; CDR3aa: CASSPSNSNEQYF
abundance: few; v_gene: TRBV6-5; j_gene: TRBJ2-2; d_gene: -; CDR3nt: TGTGCCAGCAAACACAGAGAGTTCACCGGGGAGCTGTTTTTT; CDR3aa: CASKHREFTGELFF
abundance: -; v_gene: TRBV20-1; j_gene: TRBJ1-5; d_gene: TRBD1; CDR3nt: TGCAGTGCTAGTCAGGGGGGCGGTCAGCCCCAGCATTTT; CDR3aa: CSASQGGGQPQHF
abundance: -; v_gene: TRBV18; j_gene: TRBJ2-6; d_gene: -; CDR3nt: TGTGCCAGCTCACCACTCTCAGGCACCGGGGCCAACGTCCTGACTTTC; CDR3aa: CASSPLSGTGANVLTF
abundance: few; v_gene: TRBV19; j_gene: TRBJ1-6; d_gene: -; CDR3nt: TGTGCCAGTACCCAACCCAGAGCGCCTAATAATTCACCCCTCCACTTT; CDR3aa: CASTQPRAPNNSPLHF
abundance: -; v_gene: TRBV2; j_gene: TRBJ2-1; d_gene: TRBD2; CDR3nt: TGTGCCAGCAGTGAAACGGGGGGACCTTACAATGAGCAGTTCTTC; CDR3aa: CASSETGGPYNEQFF
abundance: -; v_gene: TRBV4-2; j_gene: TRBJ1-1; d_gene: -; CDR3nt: TGTGCCAGCAGCCCGGAGGGTGTGGATACTTTCTTT; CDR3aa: CASSPEGVDTFF
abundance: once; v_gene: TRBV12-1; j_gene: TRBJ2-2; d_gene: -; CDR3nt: TGTGCCAGCAGCTCTAACGACTACTTGAACACCGGGGAGCTGTTTTTT; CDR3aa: CASSSNDYLNTGELFF
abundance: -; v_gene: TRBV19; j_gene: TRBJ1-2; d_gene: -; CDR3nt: TGTGCCAGTAAATCAGGCCCCCCTAACTATGGCTACACCTTC; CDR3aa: CASKSGPPNYGYTF
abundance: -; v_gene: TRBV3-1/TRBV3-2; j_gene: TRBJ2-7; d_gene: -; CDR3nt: TGTGCCAGCAGCCAAGGAGGGTACGAGCAGTACTTC; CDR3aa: CASSQGGYEQYF
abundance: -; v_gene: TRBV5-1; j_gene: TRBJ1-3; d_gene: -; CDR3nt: TGCGCCAGCAGCCCCCGAAGCCTCTTCGTAGGAAACACCATATATTTT; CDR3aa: CASSPRSLFVGNTIYF
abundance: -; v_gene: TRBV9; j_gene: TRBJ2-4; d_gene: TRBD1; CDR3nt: TGTGCCAGCAGCGCTTCAGGGGGCGGCCAAAACATTCAGTACTTC; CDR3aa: CASSASGGGQNIQYF
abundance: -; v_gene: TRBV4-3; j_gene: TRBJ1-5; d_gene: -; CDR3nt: TGCGCCAGCAGCCAAGATCGTGCCTCCGGGCCCCAGCATTTT; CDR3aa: CASSQDRASGPQHF
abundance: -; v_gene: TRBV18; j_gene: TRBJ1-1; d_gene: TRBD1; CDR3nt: TGTGCCAGCTCACCACGGCCTAAACAGGGGGAGGACACTGAAGCTTTCTTT; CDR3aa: CASSPRPKQGEDTEAFF
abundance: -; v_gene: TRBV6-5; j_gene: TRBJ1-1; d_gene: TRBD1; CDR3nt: TGTGCCAGCAGTTACTCACGACAGGGCGTCACTGAAGCTTTCTTT; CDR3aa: CASSYSRQGVTEAFF
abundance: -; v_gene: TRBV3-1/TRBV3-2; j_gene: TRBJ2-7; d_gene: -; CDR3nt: TGTGCCAGCAGCCAGAGCGGTAACGAGCAGTACTTC; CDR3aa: CASSQSGNEQYF